Listed below are T cell receptor beta chains from one sample, sequenced in a study of T cell changes during pregnancy in multiple sclerosis. TCRdb's copy holds only in-frame clones and misses some; the assay was immunoSEQ multiplex PCR. This sample has 45,000 to 60,000 clones, with approximately 92% found just once. The material sequenced was CD4+ T cells from peripheral blood mononuclear cells, taken in the third trimester of pregnancy. The source of these receptors is a female donor with multiple sclerosis, enrolled in a pregnancy study. Each CDR3 is given with its conserved first and last residue. The D gene is left open where the match is weak. Size tells how often a clone was seen (once, few, many) or the class of an expanded clone, and some rows leave it out.

j_call clone_size cdr3_length v_call d_call cdr3_nt cdr3_aa
TRBJ1-3 NA 17 TRBV4-1 NA TGCGCCAGCAGCCCTCAGACAGTCAGCTACTCTGGAAACACCATATATTTT CASSPQTVSYSGNTIYF
TRBJ2-7 NA 14 TRBV7-9 NA TGTGCCAGCAGTTTCACAGGGTTGACCTACGAGCAGTACTTC CASSFTGLTYEQYF
TRBJ2-7 NA 14 TRBV7-2 TRBD2 TGTGCCAGCAGCCCGCTCGCGGGGGTCGGCGAGCAGTACTTC CASSPLAGVGEQYF
TRBJ2-6 NA 16 TRBV5-4 NA TGTGCCAGCAGCTTGGGCCAGACATCTGGGGCCAACGTCCTGACTTTC CASSLGQTSGANVLTF
TRBJ2-1 NA 14 TRBV25-1 TRBD1 TGTGCCAGCACCTGGACAGGGGGCGGGGATGAGCAGTTCTTC CASTWTGGGDEQFF
TRBJ1-1 NA 15 TRBV19 TRBD1 TGTGCCAGTAGCAAGGGGGCGACCATGAACACTGAAGCTTTCTTT CASSKGATMNTEAFF
TRBJ2-2 NA 12 TRBV6-5 NA TGTGCCAGCAGGGGGGGAACCGGGGAGCTGTTTTTT CASRGGTGELFF
TRBJ2-2 NA 14 TRBV19 NA TGTGCCAGTAGTACCCGGGTTAGCACCGGGGAGCTGTTTTTT CASSTRVSTGELFF
TRBJ1-2 few 14 TRBV19 TRBD1 TGTGCCACCGCGGAGACAGGGGGCGACTATGGCTACACCTTC CATAETGGDYGYTF
TRBJ1-1 NA 11 TRBV18 NA TGTGCCAGCTCACCACGCCAGGAAGCTTTCTTT CASSPRQEAFF
TRBJ2-7 NA 12 TRBV18 NA TGTGCCAGCTCACCATACGGGTACGAGCAGTACTTC CASSPYGYEQYF
TRBJ2-2 NA 14 TRBV4-3 NA TGCGCCAGCAGCTCCCACATTCCAACCGGGGAGCTGTTTTTT CASSSHIPTGELFF
TRBJ2-5 NA 14 TRBV27 TRBD2 TGTGCCAGCAGTTTCCAGCGGGGCTTAGAGACCCAGTACTTC CASSFQRGLETQYF
TRBJ1-2 once 15 TRBV12-5 TRBD1 TGTGCTAGTGGTTTTTGGGACAGGGATCACTATGGCTACACCTTC CASGFWDRDHYGYTF
TRBJ2-3 NA 15 TRBV5-6 NA TGTGCCAGCACCCTAGGGGCGGCGACAGCGGATACGCAGTATTTT CASTLGAATADTQYF
TRBJ1-1 NA 15 TRBV4-1 TRBD1 TGCGCCAGCAGCCAAGACTGGACAGGGGGCACTGAAGCTTTCTTT CASSQDWTGGTEAFF
TRBJ2-1 NA 19 TRBV4-2 TRBD2 TGTGCCAGCAGCCAAACTAGCGGGGGCCACATGAGCTCCTACAATGAGCAGTTCTTC CASSQTSGGHMSSYNEQFF
TRBJ2-2 NA 17 TRBV5-1 TRBD1 TGCGCCAGCAGCCACCTACGGACAGGGTCGAACACCGGGGAGCTGTTTTTT CASSHLRTGSNTGELFF
TRBJ2-5 NA 17 TRBV10-1 TRBD1 TGCGCCAGCAGTGAGTTAAACCGGGACAGGGTCCAAGAGACCCAGTACTTC CASSELNRDRVQETQYF
TRBJ1-2 NA 13 TRBV7-3 TRBD1 TGTGCCAGCAGCTTTCGACAGGGCGATGGCTACACCTTC CASSFRQGDGYTF
TRBJ1-1 once 16 TRBV6-5 NA TGTGCCAGCAGTTACCCCTTGTCGGGGGGCAACACTGAAGCTTTCTTT CASSYPLSGGNTEAFF
TRBJ1-3 NA 16 TRBV2 TRBD1 TGTGCCAGCAGTGAAGTCAATTGGACAGGAGGAAACACCATATATTTT CASSEVNWTGGNTIYF
TRBJ1-2 NA 14 TRBV5-1 TRBD1 TGCGCCAGCAGCTTGCGGACAGGGGAGAGGGGCTACACCTTC CASSLRTGERGYTF
TRBJ1-2 NA 14 TRBV2 NA TGTGCCAGCAGTGCCCTGCCGGGGGTCTATGGCTACACCTTC CASSALPGVYGYTF
TRBJ1-2 NA 14 TRBV19 NA TGTGCCAGTAGAACCTCAGGGGAGGGCTATGGCTACACCTTC CASRTSGEGYGYTF
TRBJ1-4 NA 16 TRBV6-1 TRBD1 TGTGCCAGCAGTGAAGTAAGGACAGGACCTAATGAAAAACTGTTTTTT CASSEVRTGPNEKLFF
TRBJ1-1 NA 12 TRBV18 NA TGTGCCAGCTCAGGGGGGGAAGCTGAAGCTTTCTTT CASSGGEAEAFF
TRBJ1-1 NA 17 TRBV5-4 TRBD1 TGTGCCAGCAGCCCGGGCCGGGACAGGGGCAGGTTCCTTGAAGCTTTCTTT CASSPGRDRGRFLEAFF
TRBJ2-7 once 14 TRBV6-5 NA TGTGCCAGCAGTTATAGGCGGCCCTTAGGCGAGCAGTACTTC CASSYRRPLGEQYF
TRBJ1-1 NA 12 TRBV15 TRBD1 TGTGCCACCAGCAGCATACAGGGGGAGGCTTTCTTT CATSSIQGEAFF
TRBJ2-7 NA 14 TRBV6-1 NA TGTGCCAGCAGTGAAGCGGCAGGGGCCTACGAGCAGTACTTC CASSEAAGAYEQYF
TRBJ2-7 NA 14 TRBV19 TRBD1 TGTGCCAGTAGTAAGGGGGCCATCACCTACGAGCAGTACTTC CASSKGAITYEQYF
TRBJ2-5 NA 15 TRBV9 NA TGTGCCAGCAGCGGCTCTAAGGGGGACCAAGAGACCCAGTACTTC CASSGSKGDQETQYF
TRBJ2-7 NA 17 TRBV7-2 TRBD2 TGTGCCAGCAGCTTTCCGCTAGCGGGGGGCTCCTGGGGCGAGCAGTACTTC CASSFPLAGGSWGEQYF
TRBJ2-1 once 15 TRBV7-3 NA TGTGCCAGCAGCTTAAGGTCAGGGGCCTACAATGAGCAGTTCTTC CASSLRSGAYNEQFF